These 24 T cell receptor beta chains came from one sample sequenced in a study of Ad26.COV2.S vaccination and SARS-CoV-2 variants. Treatment in this sample: over 15 received Ad26.COV2.S at low or high dose, single or two shots; about 5 received placebo; per-sample allocation not given. On day 63 after the first injection, vaccine and placebo recipients gave samples. The protocol was immunoSEQ multiplex PCR, while the TCRdb copy is restricted to in-frame clones and leaves out a portion. The sample yields around 450,000 clones, 85% to 90% seen once. This sample comprised peripheral blood, obtained in a trial of Ad26.COV2.S vaccine versus placebo. The origin of the receptors is a person between 18 and 65 years old who received the Ad26.COV2.S COVID-19 vaccine or a placebo.

This chain links TRBV28 with TRBJ2-3; D is perhaps TRBD2 (5 bases). V was trimmed by 6 bases and J by 6 bases, leaving 22 bases between them. The CDR3 has 16 residues. Germline CDR1 and CDR2: MDHEN and SYDVKM. DNA for the CDR3: TGTGCCAGCAGCCCATCTCTCGGTGGACTCGGTGATACGCAGTATTTT. The encoded protein is CASSPSLGGLGDTQYF. The full variable domain, rest sourced from reference TRBV28 and TRBJ2-3, is DVKVTQSSRYLVKRTGEKVFLECVQDMDHENMFWYRQDPGLGLRLIYFSYDVKMKEKGDIPEGYSVSREKKERFSLILESASTNQTSMYLCASSPSLGGLGDTQYFGPGTRLTVL.

The rearrangement links TRBV5-4 to TRBJ1-2; tentative D call: TRBD1 (5 bases). The length of the CDR3 is 15 residues. The germline V gene encodes CDR1 SGHNT and CDR2 YYREEE (reference sequence). V was pared by 2 bases and J by 4 bases, with 15 bases between. The CDR3 region is CASSLRGSSVYGYTF. CDR3 bases: TGTGCCAGCAGCTTAAGGGGAAGCTCTGTCTATGGCTACACCTTC.

V gene TRBV11-2 combines with J gene TRBJ2-5; a weak D match, TRBD1 (5 bases). CDR1 is SGHAT, CDR2 FQNNGV, per germline. V lost 5 bases, J lost 5 bases, and 12 bases lay in between. The CDR3 totals 13 residues. CDR3 sequence: CASSPGYSETQYF. The CDR3, as DNA: TGTGCCAGCAGCCCAGGGTATTCGGAGACCCAGTACTTC.

In regard to this clone: This specimen includes other DNA sequences encoding the same CDR3. The chain couples TRBV24-1 to TRBJ1-5; D perhaps matches TRBD1 (5 bases). V shed 9 bases and J shed 4 bases, with 9 bases lying between them. Germline lookup yields CDR1 KGHDR and CDR2 SFDVKD. The CDR3 length is 12 residues. Here the CDR3 reads CATGGGNQPQHF. Written as DNA, the CDR3 is TGTGCCACCGGGGGGGGGAATCAGCCCCAGCATTTT.

J is TRBJ2-1 and V is TRBV5-1; 12 nucleotides match TRBD2. Germline V lookup: CDR1 SGHRS, CDR2 YFSETQ. Trimming cost V 9 bases and J 3 bases; bases outside gene matches: 4. The CDR3 sequence is 14 residues long. This chain's CDR3 is CATRTSGDYNEQFF. Here the CDR3 DNA reads TGCGCCACCAGGACTAGCGGGGACTACAATGAGCAGTTCTTC.

This clone was counted once. This chain links TRBV11-2 with TRBJ2-3; D not certain. This CDR3 region has 15 residues. Germline assignment: CDR1 SGHAT and CDR2 FQNNGV. Trimming removed 1 base from V and 6 bases from J, with 14 bases in between. DNA for the CDR3: TGTGCCAGCAGCTTAGCTGGACCTCATGGGGATACGCAGTATTTT. It specifies CASSLAGPHGDTQYF.

V gene TRBV6-6 combines with J gene TRBJ1-5; D unclear. The V gene lost 7 bases and the J gene lost 4 bases, with 11 bases spanning the gap. Germline CDR1 reads MNHNY; CDR2 reads SVGAGI (reference sequence). The CDR3 is made up of 13 amino acids. CDR3 loop: CASNVGLNQPQHF. CDR3 nucleotide sequence: TGTGCCAGCAATGTGGGTCTAAATCAGCCCCAGCATTTT.

The rearrangement joins TRBV13 to TRBJ1-6; D remains unclear. The germline V gene encodes CDR1 PRHDT and CDR2 FYEKMQ (reference sequence). V lost 7 bases, J lost 7 bases, and 11 bases lay in between. This CDR3 comprises 13 residues. CDR3 sequence reads: CASNRGLNSPLHF. In nucleotides, the CDR3 is TGTGCCAGCAATAGAGGCTTAAATTCACCCCTCCACTTT.

The chain carries TRBV5-6 and TRBJ2-5; TRBD1 is a possible D gene (5 bases). Deletions cut 0 bases from V and 5 bases from J, with 11 bases between. This CDR3 contains 14 residues. The germline V gene encodes CDR1 SGHDT and CDR2 YYEEEE. The CDR3 reads CASSLGQGSETQYF. CDR3 coding DNA: TGTGCCAGCAGCTTGGGTCAGGGTTCGGAGACCCAGTACTTC.

This clone was observed a few times. The V gene is TRBV7-2, the J gene TRBJ1-3, with D hard to call. The CDR3 loop spans 16 amino acids. V lost 0 bases and J lost 0, with 9 bases in between. CDR1 and CDR2 (germline): SGHTA, FQGNSA. CDR3 DNA: TGTGCCAGCAGCTTAGCGGTCGGCAACTCTGGAAACACCATATATTTT. It codes for CASSLAVGNSGNTIYF. The whole variable domain, remainder taken from reference TRBV7-2 and TRBJ1-3, is GAGVSQSPSNKVTEKGKDVELRCDPISGHTALYWYRQSLGQGLEFLIYFQGNSAPDKSGLPSDRFSAERTGGSVSTLTIQRTQQEDSAVYLCASSLAVGNSGNTIYFGEGSWLTVV.

This clone was found a few times. This sequence joins TRBV3-1 (or the pseudogene TRBV3-2) and TRBJ2-3; 8 nucleotides agree with TRBD2. Unmatched junction bases numbered 6, after V lost 4 bases and J lost 0 bases. Germline CDR1 LGHDT, CDR2 YNNKEL (reference sequence). This CDR3 has 16 amino acids. In DNA form, the CDR3 reads TGTGCCAGCAGCCCGCGCGGGGGGACTAGCACAGATACGCAGTATTTT. As protein: CASSPRGGTSTDTQYF.

The rearrangement uses TRBV7-9 and TRBJ1-1; D gene unclear. Germline values: CDR1 SEHNR, CDR2 FQNEAQ (reference sequence). V was shortened by 5 bases and J by 2 bases, with 9 bases between the two germline ends. The CDR3 loop spans 13 amino acids. This chain's CDR3 is CASSLARNTEAFF. CDR3 nucleotide sequence: TGTGCCAGCAGCCTTGCCCGTAACACTGAAGCTTTCTTT.

The V and J genes are TRBV13 and TRBJ2-2; TRBD1 agrees at 9 bases. Germline CDR1 PRHDT, CDR2 FYEKMQ (reference sequence). With V trimmed by 5 bases and J by 6 bases, 7 bases remained unmatched. CDR3 length: 15 amino acids. The CDR3 DNA reads TGTGCCAGCAGCGTCGGGAACAGGGGGCCCGGGGAGCTGTTTTTT. Translating gives CASSVGNRGPGELFF.

The V and J genes are TRBV7-8 and TRBJ1-5; 11 nucleotides align to TRBD1. This CDR3 spans 15 amino acids. V lost 5 bases to trimming and J lost 9 bases; unmatched junction nucleotides: 9. The germline CDR1 and CDR2 sequences are SGHVS and FQNEAQ. CDR3 sequence: CASSTSDRGLRPQHF. In DNA, the CDR3 is TGTGCCAGCAGCACCTCGGACAGGGGGCTACGGCCCCAGCATTTT.

There are a few counts of this clone. The V call is TRBV29-1, the J call TRBJ2-7; D is undetermined. Germline CDR1 SQVTM, CDR2 ANQGSEA. V lost 1 base to trimming and J lost 3 bases, with 13 bases between them. The CDR3 length is 14 residues. CDR3 bases: TGCAGCGTTGAAGTAACTGTTGGAGTCTACGAGCAGTACTTC. It codes for CSVEVTVGVYEQYF.

The chain is built from TRBV6-4 and TRBJ1-2, with a possible D match to TRBD1 (5 bases). The CDR3 is 15 residues long. V lost 6 bases and J 0 bases, leaving 14 bases between the germline ends. Germline loops: CDR1 MRHNA, CDR2 SNTAGT. Here the CDR3 DNA reads TGTGCCAGCAGACGGGACGGATCGTCTAACTATGGCTACACCTTC. Translating gives CASRRDGSSNYGYTF.

The chain has TRBV9 and TRBJ2-7; TRBD1 aligns across 7 bases. V shed 3 bases and J 2 bases; nucleotides not matched to a gene: 5. In germline, CDR1 is SGDLS, CDR2 YYNGEE. The CDR3 extends over 14 amino acids. The CDR3 loop is CASSAGDSAYEQYF. As DNA, the CDR3 is TGTGCCAGCAGCGCTGGGGACAGTGCCTACGAGCAGTACTTC.

This rearrangement joins TRBV4-2 to TRBJ1-2; 10 nucleotides match TRBD1. Looked up from germline, CDR1 is LGHNA and CDR2 is YNFKEQ. V was pared by 1 base and J by 3 bases, with 5 bases of the junction left unmatched. This CDR3 is 16 amino acids long. CDR3 nucleotide sequence: TGTGCCAGCAGCCAAGGGGTCGGACAGGGGGACTATGGCTACACCTTC. Residues: CASSQGVGQGDYGYTF.

The J gene is TRBJ2-7, the V gene TRBV3-1 (or the pseudogene TRBV3-2); 8 positions agree with TRBD1. The junction had 11 bases not matched to a gene; V was cut back by 3 bases and J by 7 bases. From germline, CDR1 is LGHDT and CDR2 YNNKEL (reference sequence). The CDR3 consists of 15 residues. The DNA of the CDR3 is TGTGCCAGCAGCCACCCAGGGGGCCTCCAAGGGGAGCAGTACTTC. This codes for CASSHPGGLQGEQYF.

The chain recombines TRBV7-2 with TRBJ2-2; possible D gene TRBD1, 6 bases. CDR3 size: 15 residues. V shed 8 bases and J shed 2 bases, with 15 bases lying between them. Germline V gene lookup returns CDR1 SGHTA and CDR2 FQGNSA. CDR3 in DNA: TGTGCCAGCGGGTCCTGGGACACTAACACCGGGGAGCTGTTTTTT. Protein sequence: CASGSWDTNTGELFF.

CDR3 in DNA: TGTGCCAGCAGGACAAATATGAACACTGAAGCTTTCTTT. Translating gives CASRTNMNTEAFF. The J gene is TRBJ1-1, the V gene TRBV6-4; D gene ambiguous. The CDR3 extends over 13 amino acids. Deletions cut 6 bases from V and 0 bases from J, with 8 bases between. CDR1 and CDR2 (germline): MRHNA, SNTAGT.

V is TRBV6-2 or TRBV6-3 and J is TRBJ2-1; TRBD1 matches at 7 bases. The trim removed 5 bases at V and 5 bases at J, leaving 9 bases unmatched. This CDR3 spans 15 amino acids. The germline CDR1 and CDR2 sequences are MNHEY and SVGEGT. Here the CDR3 reads CASSPSTGIHNEQFF. CDR3 sequence (DNA): TGTGCCAGCAGTCCCTCGACAGGGATCCACAATGAGCAGTTCTTC.

This clone was seen a single time. The CDR3 nucleotides read TGTGCCAGCAGTACCACCGACACAGATACGCAGTATTTT. Amino acids: CASSTTDTDTQYF. The genes are TRBV2 and TRBJ2-3; D is unclear. This CDR3 contains 13 residues. CDR1 and CDR2 (germline): SNHLY, FYNNEI. V gave up 5 bases and J gave up 2 bases, with 8 bases separating them.

This sequence joins TRBV28 and TRBJ2-4; TRBD1 might be the D (6 bases). Germline lookup yields CDR1 MDHEN and CDR2 SYDVKM. The germline V and J ends were trimmed by 2 bases and 15 bases, with 17 bases remaining between them. This CDR3 region has 13 residues. The CDR3, as DNA: TGTGCCAGCAGTTTAAGCGTTACAGGGACGGTGTACTTC. It codes for CASSLSVTGTVYF.